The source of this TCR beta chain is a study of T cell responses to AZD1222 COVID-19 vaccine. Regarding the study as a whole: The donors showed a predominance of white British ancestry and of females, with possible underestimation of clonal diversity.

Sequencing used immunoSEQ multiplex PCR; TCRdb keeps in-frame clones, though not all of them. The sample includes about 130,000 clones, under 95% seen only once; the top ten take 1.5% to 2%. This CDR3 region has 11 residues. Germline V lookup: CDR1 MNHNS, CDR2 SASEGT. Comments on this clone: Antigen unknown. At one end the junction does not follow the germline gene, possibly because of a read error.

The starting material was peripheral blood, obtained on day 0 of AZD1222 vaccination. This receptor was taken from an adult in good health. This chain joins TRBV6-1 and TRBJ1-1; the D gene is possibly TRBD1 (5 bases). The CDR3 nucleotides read TGTGCCAGCAGAGAAGGGGCTGAAGCTTTCTTT. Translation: CASREGAEAFF.